This T cell receptor beta chain derives from a study of blood T cell repertoires in COVID-19. Study details: Samples came from the United States, Italy and Spain, spanning acute and convalescent COVID-19. Sources were T cells, B-cell-depleted T cells, or PBMCs; the material itself was cDNA or gDNA.

V shed 0 bases and J shed 8 bases, with 5 bases lying between them. Per germline, CDR1 MNHEY and CDR2 SMNVEV (reference sequence). The CDR3 totals 11 residues. Data came from immunoSEQ multiplex PCR; TCRdb stores just in-frame clones and leaves some out. The sample records over 200,000 clones, roughly 87% being singletons. The chain has TRBV27 and TRBJ2-7; unclear D gene. Sequencing input: peripheral blood. This TCR was sampled from a man between 35 and 55 years old with active or convalescent COVID-19. The chain's CDR3 is CASSLSGQQYF. The DNA of the CDR3 is TGTGCCAGCAGTTTATCTGGCCAGCAGTACTTC.